The 32 T cell receptor beta chains presented below share a single source sample, sequenced in a study of blood T cell repertoires in COVID-19. Clones were read by immunoSEQ multiplex PCR, and TCRdb kept only the in-frame ones, dropping some. The data show about 440,000 clones, 70% to 90% seen once. The specimen was PBMCs or T cells enriched from blood (not recorded which). These receptors were taken from a young woman with acute COVID-19.

About this clone itself: Other DNA sequences in the sample encode the same CDR3. The J gene is TRBJ2-7, the V gene TRBV9, with 10 bases identical to TRBD2. The CDR3 runs to 14 residues. Looked up from germline, CDR1 is SGDLS and CDR2 is YYNGEE. Trimming removed 0 bases from V and 3 bases from J; junction bases left unmatched: 0. The CDR3 sequence: CASSVASGSYEQYF. The CDR3 nucleotides are TGTGCCAGCAGCGTAGCTAGCGGGAGCTACGAGCAGTACTTC.

This chain uses TRBV3-1 (or the pseudogene TRBV3-2) with TRBJ2-3; a weak D match, TRBD1 (6 bases). Germline V gives CDR1 LGHDT, CDR2 YNNKEL (reference sequence). This CDR3 region has 17 residues. The V and J ends lost 8 bases and 2 bases respectively, with 23 bases between them. Here the CDR3 DNA reads TGTGCCAGCTCGGGGCTAGTAGGGGGTTGGACCACAGATACGCAGTATTTT. Its translation is CASSGLVGGWTTDTQYF.

The V gene is TRBV5-6, the J gene TRBJ2-2, with D tentatively TRBD2 (7 bases). CDR1 is SGHDT, CDR2 YYEEEE, per germline. The V end lost 1 base, the J end lost 1 base, and 14 bases lay between the germline ends. The CDR3 sequence is 17 residues long. The CDR3 DNA follows: TGTGCCAGCAGCTTGCCTCGGGGGGCGCAGAACACCGGGGAGCTGTTTTTT. Encoded protein: CASSLPRGAQNTGELFF.

A few counts support this clone. The gene calls are TRBV19 and TRBJ2-7; D not certain. The CDR3 length is 14 residues. Germline values: CDR1 LNHDA, CDR2 SQIVND (reference sequence). Trimming stripped 5 bases from V and 1 base from J, with 12 bases between. CDR3: CASSFAAGSYEQYF. The CDR3 bases are TGTGCCAGTAGTTTTGCAGCCGGGTCCTACGAGCAGTACTTC.

V gene TRBV19 combines with J gene TRBJ1-2, with 8 nucleotides matching TRBD1. Trimming at V came to 4 bases and at J to 2 bases, leaving 6 bases not matched to a gene. The CDR3 covers 15 residues. Per germline, CDR1 LNHDA and CDR2 SQIVND (reference sequence). DNA for the CDR3: TGTGCCAGTAGTACCGGCAGGGGGCAGAACTATGGCTACACCTTC. Amino acids: CASSTGRGQNYGYTF.

As regards this clone: This CDR3 is also generated by other DNA sequences in the sample. The chain recombines TRBV6-5 with TRBJ1-1; perhaps TRBD1 as D (6 bases). CDR1 and CDR2 (germline): MNHEY, SVGAGI. This CDR3 region has 15 residues. V gave up 0 bases and J gave up 0 bases, with 8 bases separating them. The CDR3 bases are TGTGCCAGCAGTTACTCCGGACAGCTGAACACTGAAGCTTTCTTT. Residues: CASSYSGQLNTEAFF.

This clone showed up just a few times. This rearrangement joins TRBV6-4 to TRBJ2-2; perhaps TRBD2 as D (5 bases). V was cut by 6 bases and J by 3 bases, with 8 bases left in between. In germline, CDR1 is MRHNA, CDR2 SNTAGT. The CDR3 length is 13 residues. CDR3 protein: CASRPGDTGELFF. The CDR3, as DNA: TGTGCCAGCAGACCCGGGGACACCGGGGAGCTGTTTTTT.

The chain links TRBV11-2 to TRBJ1-4; D may be TRBD1 (5 bases). The CDR3 consists of 14 residues. Trimming removed 4 bases from V and 13 bases from J, with 19 bases in between. The germline V gene has CDR1 SGHAT and CDR2 FQNNGV. The CDR3 loop is CASSSIKGWGVLFF. CDR3 sequence (DNA): TGTGCCAGCAGCTCGATCAAGGGGTGGGGGGTACTGTTTTTT. The variable domain in full, completed from reference TRBV11-2 and TRBJ1-4, reads EAGVAQSPRYKIIEKRQSVAFWCNPISGHATLYWYQQILGQGPKLLIQFQNNGVVDDSQLPKDRFSAERLKGVDSTLKIQPAKLEDSAVYLCASSSIKGWGVLFFGSGTQLSVL.

The chain recombines TRBV10-1 with TRBJ2-1, with 7 nucleotides matching TRBD1. The CDR3 covers 13 residues. The ends lost 6 bases at V and 5 bases at J; junction bases unmatched: 4. Germline V gene sequence: CDR1 WNHNN, CDR2 SYGVQD (reference sequence). The CDR3 region has the DNA TGCGCCAGCAGCTCGGGACAGAACAATGAGCAGTTCTTC. Residues: CASSSGQNNEQFF.

V gene TRBV5-6 combines with J gene TRBJ2-1; TRBD2 is a possible D gene (5 bases). Per the germline V gene, CDR1 is SGHDT and CDR2 is YYEEEE. The germline V and J ends were trimmed by 0 bases and 0 bases, with 13 bases remaining between them. This CDR3 region has 17 residues. The CDR3 nucleotides read TGTGCCAGCAGCTTGGAAGCCGGACTCCGCTCCTACAATGAGCAGTTCTTC. It encodes CASSLEAGLRSYNEQFF. The whole variable domain, filled in from reference TRBV5-6 and TRBJ2-1, reads DAGVTQSPTHLIKTRGQQVTLRCSPKSGHDTVSWYQQALGQGPQFIFQYYEEEERQRGNFPDRFSGHQFPNYSSELNVNALLLGDSALYLCASSLEAGLRSYNEQFFGPGTRLTVL.

The CDR3 region is CASSHDRSGEKLFF. In DNA form, the CDR3 reads TGTGCCAGCTCGCACGACAGGTCCGGGGAAAAACTGTTTTTT. The chain employs TRBV27 and TRBJ1-4; D perhaps matches TRBD1 (6 bases). Germline values: CDR1 MNHEY, CDR2 SMNVEV (reference sequence). The CDR3 is 14 residues long. V was cut by 8 bases and J by 8 bases, with 18 bases left in between.

V usage is TRBV3-1 (or the pseudogene TRBV3-2) and J usage is TRBJ1-2; TRBD1 matches at 8 bases. This CDR3 is 15 amino acids long. The germline V gene encodes CDR1 LGHDT and CDR2 YNNKEL (reference sequence). Unmatched junction bases numbered 3, after V lost 1 base and J lost 2 bases. In DNA form, the CDR3 reads TGTGCCAGCAGCCAAGGGGACAGGAGAAACTATGGCTACACCTTC. Protein product: CASSQGDRRNYGYTF.

The genes are TRBV5-1 and TRBJ2-1; the D gene is possibly TRBD2 (5 bases). Germline V gene lookup returns CDR1 SGHRS and CDR2 YFSETQ. This CDR3 region has 16 residues. Trimming took 4 bases from V and 0 from J, leaving 14 bases between them. The CDR3 nucleotides read TGCGCCAGCAGCAGGGAGCGGCGGAGCTCCTACAATGAGCAGTTCTTC. It translates to CASSRERRSSYNEQFF.

The J gene is TRBJ2-2, the V gene TRBV3-1 (or the pseudogene TRBV3-2), with 8 bases fitting TRBD2. Looked up from germline, CDR1 is LGHDT and CDR2 is YNNKEL (reference sequence). The trim removed 6 bases at V and 5 bases at J, leaving 5 bases unmatched. This CDR3 region has 14 residues. CDR3 region: CASSAGGYTGELFF. The CDR3 DNA is TGTGCCAGCAGTGCGGGGGGTTATACCGGGGAGCTGTTTTTT.

The chain has TRBV19 and TRBJ1-4; D remains unclear. The CDR3 is 14 amino acids. Trimming took off 6 bases at V and 4 bases at J, with 12 bases between the two ends. Germline V gene sequence: CDR1 LNHDA, CDR2 SQIVND (reference sequence). The DNA for the CDR3 is TGTGCCAGTAGCAGGTTGGAAGTTAATGAAAAACTGTTTTTT. Its protein product is CASSRLEVNEKLFF.

The table lists this clone with a count of one. This sequence joins TRBV16 and TRBJ2-7; D unclear. The CDR3 has 14 residues. Trimming cost V 2 bases and J 2 bases, with 10 bases left between them. Germline V gene sequence: CDR1 KGHSY, CDR2 FQNENV. Here the CDR3 reads CASSQNSETYEQYF. In DNA, the CDR3 is TGTGCCAGCAGCCAAAACTCGGAGACCTACGAGCAGTACTTC.

This sequence joins TRBV27 and TRBJ2-1; 9 bases map to TRBD2. V trimming: 3 bases; J trimming: 7 bases; junction bases outside the gene matches: 7. The CDR3 is made up of 15 amino acids. Germline V gene data show CDR1 as MNHEY and CDR2 as SMNVEV (reference sequence). CDR3 in amino acids: CASSLDWTSVNEQFF. The CDR3 coding sequence is TGTGCCAGCAGTTTGGACTGGACTAGCGTAAATGAGCAGTTCTTC.

The chain is built from TRBV30 and TRBJ2-3; D is perhaps TRBD1 (5 bases). The CDR3 sequence is 16 residues long. Germline V CDR1 and CDR2: GTSNPN, SVGIG (reference sequence). V dropped 0 bases and J dropped 2 bases, with 15 bases sitting between them. CDR3 loop: CAWSVRGPKITDTQYF. CDR3 coding DNA: TGTGCCTGGAGTGTAAGGGGCCCGAAAATCACAGATACGCAGTATTTT.

The DNA of the CDR3 is TGTGCCAGCAGCACTACAGGGGGCGGTTCAGATACGCAGTATTTT. This sequence encodes CASSTTGGGSDTQYF. The chain links TRBV5-4 to TRBJ2-3; 9 bases agree with TRBD1. Germline lookup yields CDR1 SGHNT and CDR2 YYREEE (reference sequence). The CDR3 runs 15 residues. The ends lost 4 bases at V and 4 bases at J; junction bases unmatched: 7.

Only a few counts were recorded for this clone. The chain combines TRBV2 with TRBJ2-2; no definite D call. Germline V gene lookup returns CDR1 SNHLY and CDR2 FYNNEI. Trimming pared 4 bases from V and 6 bases from J, leaving 15 bases between. The CDR3 totals 15 residues. The CDR3: CASSVAGRSAGELFF. As DNA, the CDR3 is TGTGCCAGCAGTGTTGCCGGCCGAAGCGCCGGGGAGCTGTTTTTT.

The CDR3 loop reads CASSPEGGAGSENTIYF. The CDR3 bases are TGTGCCAGCAGCCCAGAGGGGGGGGCAGGGTCCGAAAACACCATATATTTT. The chain links TRBV4-2 to TRBJ1-3, with D maybe TRBD1 (6 bases). V was shortened by 4 bases and J by 6 bases, with 22 bases between the two germline ends. CDR3 size: 17 residues. Germline loops: CDR1 LGHNA, CDR2 YNFKEQ.

This chain uses TRBV24-1 with TRBJ1-2; 8 bases match TRBD1. Unmatched junction bases numbered 8, after V lost 4 bases and J lost 2 bases. The CDR3 extends over 16 amino acids. Germline V gene sequence: CDR1 KGHDR, CDR2 SFDVKD. The CDR3 DNA sequence: TGTGCCACCAGTGACACGACAGGGGTCGGGAACTATGGCTACACCTTC. Translating it yields CATSDTTGVGNYGYTF.

The CDR3 sequence is CASRRRAAASYNEQFF. The CDR3 DNA sequence: TGTGCCAGTAGGAGAAGAGCAGCGGCATCCTACAATGAGCAGTTCTTC. V is TRBV19 and J is TRBJ2-1; possibly TRBD2 for D (5 bases). Trimming removed 6 bases at V and 1 base at J, with 16 bases between. This CDR3 spans 16 amino acids. Per germline, CDR1 LNHDA and CDR2 SQIVND (reference sequence).

The chain has TRBV3-1 (or the pseudogene TRBV3-2) and TRBJ1-1, with D tentatively TRBD1 (5 bases). The ends were cut back, 2 bases at V and 6 bases at J, with 10 bases in the middle. There are 13 residues in the CDR3. Germline-derived CDR1 and CDR2 are LGHDT and YNNKEL (reference sequence). This chain's CDR3 is CASSQHRTAEAFF. Written as DNA, the CDR3 is TGTGCCAGCAGCCAACACAGGACGGCTGAAGCTTTCTTT.

The chain couples TRBV7-2 to TRBJ1-5, with a weak D call TRBD1 (5 bases). V was cut by 4 bases and J by 4 bases, with 8 bases left in between. The CDR3 has 13 amino acids. Per the germline V gene, CDR1 is SGHTA and CDR2 is FQGNSA. The CDR3 loop is CASSSDSNQPQHF. CDR3 nucleotide sequence: TGTGCCAGCAGCTCAGACAGTAATCAGCCCCAGCATTTT. Filled out from reference TRBV7-2 and TRBJ1-5, the complete variable domain reads GAGVSQSPSNKVTEKGKDVELRCDPISGHTALYWYRQSLGQGLEFLIYFQGNSAPDKSGLPSDRFSAERTGGSVSTLTIQRTQQEDSAVYLCASSSDSNQPQHFGDGTRLSIL.

The rearrangement uses TRBV15 and TRBJ1-5; no firm D call. The ends were cut back, 0 bases at V and 9 bases at J, with 15 bases in the middle. The germline CDR1 and CDR2 sequences are LNHNV and YYDKDF (reference sequence). This CDR3 is 15 amino acids long. CDR3 coding DNA: TGTGCCACCAGCAGAGACCCAACCGTATCGGGGCCCCAGCATTTT. Encoded protein: CATSRDPTVSGPQHF.

This clone showed up just once. The chain uses TRBV5-4 and TRBJ1-6; 7 bases agree with TRBD1. The CDR3 is 16 amino acids. After removal of 5 bases from V and 3 bases from J, the junction contained 8 bases not matched to a gene. Germline values: CDR1 SGHNT, CDR2 YYREEE (reference sequence). CDR3 amino acids: CASRDRQGFYNSPLHF. The CDR3 DNA reads TGTGCCAGCAGAGACAGACAGGGCTTCTATAATTCACCCCTCCACTTT.

The CDR3 nucleotides read TGTGCCAGCAGCTTGCGGAGGGGTTCTAGTTCACCCCTCCACTTT. Translated, it gives CASSLRRGSSSPLHF. V gene TRBV5-8 combines with J gene TRBJ1-6, with D perhaps TRBD1 (5 bases). CDR1 is SGHTS, CDR2 YDEGEE, per germline. The V end lost 1 base, the J end lost 9 bases, and 14 bases lay between the germline ends. The CDR3 extends over 15 amino acids.

The J gene is TRBJ2-3, the V gene TRBV28; D is undetermined. This CDR3 has 12 amino acids. The V gene's germline CDR1 is MDHEN and CDR2 SYDVKM. Trimming stripped 8 bases from V and 3 bases from J, with 9 bases between. The CDR3 coding sequence is TGTGCCAGCCGCGAAAATACAGATACGCAGTATTTT. It is translated as CASRENTDTQYF. The variable domain in full, completed from reference TRBV28 and TRBJ2-3, reads DVKVTQSSRYLVKRTGEKVFLECVQDMDHENMFWYRQDPGLGLRLIYFSYDVKMKEKGDIPEGYSVSREKKERFSLILESASTNQTSMYLCASRENTDTQYFGPGTRLTVL.

The chain joins TRBV18 to TRBJ2-5, with D perhaps matching TRBD2 (6 bases). V was trimmed by 0 bases and J by 7 bases, leaving 15 bases between them. Per germline, CDR1 KGHSH and CDR2 LQKENI. The CDR3 is 15 residues long. CDR3 bases: TGTGCCAGCTCACCACCGGCGGGACGAGAGGGGACCCAGTACTTC. Its protein is CASSPPAGREGTQYF.

The rearrangement links TRBV27 to TRBJ2-2, with a weak D call TRBD1 (5 bases). Trimming removed 7 bases at V and 4 bases at J, with 7 bases between. The CDR3 is made up of 12 amino acids. Germline V gene data show CDR1 as MNHEY and CDR2 as SMNVEV (reference sequence). This CDR3 is CASKGFTGELFF. The CDR3 coding sequence is TGTGCCAGCAAGGGGTTCACCGGGGAGCTGTTTTTT.

The rearrangement joins TRBV3-1 (or the pseudogene TRBV3-2) to TRBJ2-3; TRBD2 matches 13 bases. Germline V gene lookup returns CDR1 LGHDT and CDR2 YNNKEL (reference sequence). V dropped 4 bases and J dropped 3; count of bases not matched to a gene: 7. This CDR3 is built from 17 residues. The CDR3 here is CASSRKVGLAGTDTQYF. CDR3 sequence (DNA): TGTGCCAGCAGCCGGAAGGTGGGACTAGCGGGGACAGATACGCAGTATTTT.